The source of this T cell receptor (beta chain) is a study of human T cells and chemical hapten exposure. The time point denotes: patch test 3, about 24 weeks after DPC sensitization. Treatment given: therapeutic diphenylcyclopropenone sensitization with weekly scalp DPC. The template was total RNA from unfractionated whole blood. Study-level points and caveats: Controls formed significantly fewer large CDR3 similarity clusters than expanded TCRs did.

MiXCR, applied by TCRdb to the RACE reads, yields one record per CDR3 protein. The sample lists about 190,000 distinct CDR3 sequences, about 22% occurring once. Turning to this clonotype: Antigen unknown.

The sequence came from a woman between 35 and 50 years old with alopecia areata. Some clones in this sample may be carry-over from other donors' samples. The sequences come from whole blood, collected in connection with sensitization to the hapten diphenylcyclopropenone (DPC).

CDR3 residues: CAISTRQTISYTF. DNA for the CDR3: TGTGCCATCAGTACAAGACAAACTATAAGCTACACCTTC. The rearrangement joins TRBV10-3 to TRBJ1-2; no definite D call. V shed 5 bases and J shed 9 bases, with 16 bases lying between them. This CDR3 comprises 13 residues. Germline V gives CDR1 ENHRY, CDR2 SYGVKD.